The 22 T cell receptor beta chains reported below all come from one sample, sequenced in a study of identifying expanded T cells in peripheral blood (dated by TCRdb to the late 2010s). The library came from the immunoSEQ multiplex PCR assay. As stored in TCRdb, this immuneACCESS dataset retains in-frame rearrangements with V and J assigned. A fraction of the clones does not appear; measured against another copy, unresolved V genes explain less than half of the discrepancy, and the remainder lacks a known reason. The table for this sample lists about 78,000 clones; approximately 84% of them were counted only once. Clones ranked in the top ten supply 18% of the sample. What was sequenced was blood. These receptors all come from a person between 18 and 75 years old in good health.

V gene TRBV5-4 combines with J gene TRBJ2-7, with 8 bases that match TRBD1. V dropped 3 bases and J dropped 5; count of bases not matched to a gene: 4. The CDR3 is 13 amino acids. Germline CDR1 and CDR2: SGHNT and YYREEE (reference sequence). CDR3 DNA sequence: TGTGCCAGCAGCTCCCGGACAGGGAACGAGCAGTACTTC. Its protein is CASSSRTGNEQYF.

CDR3 DNA: TGTGCCAGCAGCTTAAGTTGGTGGGACCCGAATACGGGTACGCAGTATTTT. This encodes CASSLSWWDPNTGTQYF. The chain recombines TRBV7-8 with TRBJ2-3; D tentatively fits TRBD1 or TRBD2 (5 bases each). The germline V gene has CDR1 SGHVS and CDR2 FQNEAQ. This CDR3 comprises 17 residues. Deletions cut 2 bases from V and 8 bases from J, with 23 bases between. Filled out from reference TRBV7-8 and TRBJ2-3, the complete variable domain reads GAGVSQSPRYKVAKRGQDVALRCDPISGHVSLFWYQQALGQGPEFLTYFQNEAQLDKSGLPSDRFFAERPEGSVSTLKIQRTQQEDSAVYLCASSLSWWDPNTGTQYFGPGTRLTVL.

V usage is TRBV7-9 and J usage is TRBJ2-1, with 11 nucleotides matching TRBD1. Germline V gene lookup returns CDR1 SEHNR and CDR2 FQNEAQ (reference sequence). The length of the CDR3 is 15 residues. V dropped 2 bases and J dropped 7; count of bases not matched to a gene: 4. The CDR3 here is CASSLNGQGANEQFF. CDR3 in DNA: TGTGCCAGCAGCTTAAACGGACAGGGGGCAAATGAGCAGTTCTTC. The entire variable domain, with the rest obtained from reference TRBV7-9 and TRBJ2-1, is as follows: DTGVSQNPRHKITKRGQNVTFRCDPISEHNRLYWYRQTLGQGPEFLTYFQNEAQLEKSRLLSDRFSAERPKGSFSTLEIQRTEQGDSAMYLCASSLNGQGANEQFFGPGTRLTVL.

V usage is TRBV18 and J usage is TRBJ1-5; 8 bases are shared with TRBD1. There are 15 residues in the CDR3. The trim removed 3 bases at V and 4 bases at J, leaving 5 bases unmatched. Germline V gives CDR1 KGHSH, CDR2 LQKENI. CDR3 DNA: TGTGCCAGCTCACCCACGGACAGGGAGAATCAGCCCCAGCATTTT. Amino acid sequence: CASSPTDRENQPQHF.

This chain connects TRBV11-2 to TRBJ2-1; 12 bases fit TRBD2. The V gene end was trimmed by 8 bases and the J gene end by 8 bases; junction bases not matched to a gene: 10. The CDR3 totals 15 residues. Germline CDR1 and CDR2: SGHAT and FQNNGV. The CDR3 region has the DNA TGTGCCAGCCGGCTAGCGGGAGGGCCGGGTCATGAGCAGTTCTTC. This encodes CASRLAGGPGHEQFF.

J is TRBJ2-1 and V is TRBV20-1; no reliable D call. CDR1 DFQATT and CDR2 SNEGSKA come from the germline V gene (reference sequence). The CDR3 totals 10 residues. Trimming took off 3 bases at V and 10 bases at J, with 7 bases between the two ends. As DNA, the CDR3 is TGCAGTGCTAGCTATCGGGAGCAGTTCTTC. It codes for CSASYREQFF.

DNA for the CDR3: TGTGCCAGTAGTTCGACAGGGGTATCCTGGCAGGAAAAACTGTTTTTT. The encoded protein is CASSSTGVSWQEKLFF. This rearrangement joins TRBV19 to TRBJ1-4, with TRBD1 matching 8 bases. Losses at the gene ends were 5 bases for V and 8 bases for J; bases not matched to a gene: 13. Germline values: CDR1 LNHDA, CDR2 SQIVND (reference sequence). This CDR3 is built from 16 residues.

This sequence joins TRBV7-9 and TRBJ2-4; unclear D gene. V lost 0 bases, J lost 0 bases, and 9 bases lay in between. The CDR3 consists of 16 residues. Germline V gene data show CDR1 as SEHNR and CDR2 as FQNEAQ (reference sequence). The CDR3 spells CASSLAIGLAKNIQYF. The CDR3 coding sequence is TGTGCCAGCAGCTTAGCCATCGGGTTAGCCAAAAACATTCAGTACTTC. The full variable domain, with the rest looked up from reference TRBV7-9 and TRBJ2-4, is DTGVSQNPRHKITKRGQNVTFRCDPISEHNRLYWYRQTLGQGPEFLTYFQNEAQLEKSRLLSDRFSAERPKGSFSTLEIQRTEQGDSAMYLCASSLAIGLAKNIQYFGAGTRLSVL.

This clone was counted once. This chain connects TRBV30 to TRBJ2-4; tentatively, D is TRBD1 (6 bases). The germline V and J ends were trimmed by 5 bases and 1 base, with 15 bases remaining between them. The CDR3 loop spans 15 amino acids. The germline V gene encodes CDR1 GTSNPN and CDR2 SVGIG (reference sequence). The CDR3 DNA follows: TGTGCCTGGGGTCCCCCAGGGGCGGCCAAAAACATTCAGTACTTC. Its protein is CAWGPPGAAKNIQYF.

The V and J genes are TRBV27 and TRBJ2-5, with TRBD2 matching 14 bases. The CDR3 runs to 16 residues. Germline-derived CDR1 and CDR2 are MNHEY and SMNVEV (reference sequence). J lost 3 bases, V lost 4 bases, and 4 bases had no gene match. CDR3 in amino acids: CASSSLGLAGEETQYF. CDR3 in DNA: TGTGCCAGCAGTTCCTTGGGACTAGCGGGAGAAGAGACCCAGTACTTC.

The rearrangement uses TRBV5-4 and TRBJ2-1; TRBD2 aligns across 7 bases. This CDR3 region has 16 residues. CDR1 SGHNT and CDR2 YYREEE come from the germline V gene (reference sequence). Losses at the gene ends were 0 bases for V and 7 bases for J; bases not matched to a gene: 10. CDR3: CASSLVGEGLRNEQFF. The CDR3 coding sequence is TGTGCCAGCAGCTTGGTAGGGGAGGGCCTGAGGAATGAGCAGTTCTTC.

V and J are TRBV12-5 and TRBJ2-1; D is possibly TRBD1 (7 bases). Per the germline V gene, CDR1 is LGHNT and CDR2 is FRNRAP. This CDR3 is 14 amino acids long. The V gene lost 5 bases and the J gene lost 6 bases, with 14 bases spanning the gap. The CDR3 is CASGPNQGGNEQFF. The CDR3 DNA is TGTGCTAGTGGTCCCAACCAGGGGGGCAATGAGCAGTTCTTC.

The chain uses TRBV6-5 and TRBJ2-2; 7 bases are a match to TRBD1. The germline V gene encodes CDR1 MNHEY and CDR2 SVGAGI. V gave up 5 bases and J gave up 6 bases; unmatched junction bases: 6. The CDR3 length is 14 residues. CDR3 loop: CASSQQGFAGELFF. The CDR3, as DNA: TGTGCCAGCAGTCAACAGGGGTTCGCCGGGGAGCTGTTTTTT.

This clone was seen only once. The chain couples TRBV9 to TRBJ2-2, with 12 bases aligning to TRBD1. The CDR3 has 16 residues. Germline CDR1 SGDLS, CDR2 YYNGEE. V lost 5 bases to trimming and J lost 6 bases; unmatched junction nucleotides: 8. CDR3 in DNA: TGTGCCAGCAGTACATTGGGACAGGGGGCAGCCGGGGAGCTGTTTTTT. Translation: CASSTLGQGAAGELFF.

The chain carries TRBV4-2 and TRBJ2-2, with D perhaps TRBD2 (6 bases). The germline V and J ends were trimmed by 4 bases and 0 bases, with 9 bases remaining between them. The length of the CDR3 is 15 residues. Germline CDR1 and CDR2: LGHNA and YNFKEQ. DNA of the CDR3: TGTGCCAGCAGCCTCGGGGGAGCGAACACCGGGGAGCTGTTTTTT. Translated, it gives CASSLGGANTGELFF.

The genes are TRBV10-3 and TRBJ2-1, with D possibly TRBD2 on 6 matching bases. V was trimmed by 3 bases and J by 7 bases, leaving 13 bases between them. CDR3 size: 14 residues. Germline V lookup: CDR1 ENHRY, CDR2 SYGVKD. CDR3 sequence reads: CAISDYGAGNEQFF. The DNA for the CDR3 is TGTGCCATCAGTGACTATGGGGCGGGAAATGAGCAGTTCTTC.

This clone was seen only a few times. The chain joins TRBV27 to TRBJ2-7, with D perhaps TRBD1 (5 bases). The CDR3 consists of 13 residues. V was shortened by 4 bases and J by 4 bases, with 11 bases between the two germline ends. CDR1 and CDR2 from the germline V gene are MNHEY and SMNVEV (reference sequence). CDR3 in amino acids: CASSYRQRYEQYF. For the CDR3, the DNA is TGTGCCAGCAGTTACCGACAGCGATACGAGCAGTACTTC.

The chain is built from TRBV14 and TRBJ2-1; the match to TRBD2 covers 9 bases. The V and J ends lost 1 base and 6 bases, in that order; junction bases with no gene match: 4. The V gene's germline CDR1 is SGHDN and CDR2 FVKESK. This CDR3 comprises 15 residues. The CDR3 region is CASSQGLAAVNEQFF. Here the CDR3 DNA reads TGTGCCAGCAGCCAAGGACTAGCGGCCGTCAATGAGCAGTTCTTC.

This clone came up a few times. The chain employs TRBV7-2 and TRBJ2-3, with D possibly TRBD2 on 6 matching bases. This CDR3 spans 14 amino acids. V dropped 6 bases and J dropped 4 bases, with 14 bases sitting between them. CDR1 and CDR2 from the germline V gene are SGHTA and FQGNSA. CDR3 DNA: TGTGCCAGCAGGCCTGCTAGCGAGCCAGATACGCAGTATTTT. Amino acids: CASRPASEPDTQYF.

The rearrangement links TRBV7-3 to TRBJ2-5; TRBD1 is a possible D gene (5 bases). The CDR3 totals 13 residues. Trimming pared 2 bases from V and 5 bases from J, leaving 9 bases between. CDR1 SGHTA and CDR2 FQGTGA come from the germline V gene. In nucleotides, the CDR3 is TGTGCCAGCAGCTTAGGACAACGGGAGACCCAGTACTTC. Protein sequence: CASSLGQRETQYF. Using reference TRBV7-3 and TRBJ2-5 for the parts outside the CDR3, the full variable domain is GAGVSQTPSNKVTEKGKYVELRCDPISGHTALYWYRQSLGQGPEFLIYFQGTGAADDSGLPNDRFFAVRPEGSVSTLKIQRTERGDSAVYLCASSLGQRETQYFGPGTRLLVL.

V usage is TRBV28 and J usage is TRBJ2-1, with 13 positions matching TRBD2. Per germline, CDR1 MDHEN and CDR2 SYDVKM. With 0 bases clipped from V and 5 bases from J, the junction kept 1 base outside the gene matches. The CDR3 length is 16 residues. CDR3 sequence reads: CASSLWGLAGNNEQFF. DNA for the CDR3: TGTGCCAGCAGTTTATGGGGACTAGCGGGGAACAATGAGCAGTTCTTC. Full variable domain (rest looked up from reference TRBV28 and TRBJ2-1): DVKVTQSSRYLVKRTGEKVFLECVQDMDHENMFWYRQDPGLGLRLIYFSYDVKMKEKGDIPEGYSVSREKKERFSLILESASTNQTSMYLCASSLWGLAGNNEQFFGPGTRLTVL.

This rearrangement joins TRBV7-2 to TRBJ2-3, with 9 positions matching TRBD2. The V and J ends lost 4 bases and 5 bases, in that order; junction bases with no gene match: 7. Germline CDR1 reads SGHTA; CDR2 reads FQGNSA. This CDR3 contains 15 residues. The CDR3 nucleotides are TGTGCCAGCAGCTCTAGCGGGAAAGTTTTAGATACGCAGTATTTT. Its translation is CASSSSGKVLDTQYF.